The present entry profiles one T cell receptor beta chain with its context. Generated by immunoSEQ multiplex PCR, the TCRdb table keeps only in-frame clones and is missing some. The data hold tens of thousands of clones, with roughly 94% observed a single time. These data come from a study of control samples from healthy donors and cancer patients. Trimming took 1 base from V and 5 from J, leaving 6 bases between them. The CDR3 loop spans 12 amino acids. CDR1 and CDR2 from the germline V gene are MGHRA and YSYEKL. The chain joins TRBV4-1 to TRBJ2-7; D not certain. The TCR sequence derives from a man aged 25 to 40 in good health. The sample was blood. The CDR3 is CASSQVGNEQYF. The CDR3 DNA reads TGCGCCAGCAGCCAAGTGGGGAACGAGCAGTACTTC.